This T cell receptor (beta chain) was retrieved from a study of blood T cell repertoires in COVID-19. Across the study: T cells, B-cell-depleted T cells, or PBMCs provided the cDNA or gDNA that served as material.

Source study methods: Estimation of nucleated cell counts was performed using reference gene primer amplification. The protocol was immunoSEQ multiplex PCR, while the TCRdb copy is restricted to in-frame clones and leaves out a portion. D and trimming were read from the DNA, whereas the V and J calls and clone size are those reported in that table. This table has a few hundred thousand clones, approximately 87% appearing once. V lost 0 bases to trimming and J lost 1 base, with 10 bases between them. The CDR3 runs to 15 residues. Germline CDR1 and CDR2: SGDLS and YYNGEE. In assigning cohorts, the study relied on participant-reported clinical history.

Sequencing input: PBMCs or T cells enriched from blood (not recorded which). This receptor was taken from a man in his forties or fifties in a cohort exposed to, infected with or recovered from COVID-19 (not recorded which). The rearrangement links TRBV9 to TRBJ1-1; a possible D gene is TRBD1 (5 bases). CDR3: CASSVVPGSNTEAFF. In nucleotides, the CDR3 is TGTGCCAGCAGCGTAGTTCCAGGGTCGAACACTGAAGCTTTCTTT.